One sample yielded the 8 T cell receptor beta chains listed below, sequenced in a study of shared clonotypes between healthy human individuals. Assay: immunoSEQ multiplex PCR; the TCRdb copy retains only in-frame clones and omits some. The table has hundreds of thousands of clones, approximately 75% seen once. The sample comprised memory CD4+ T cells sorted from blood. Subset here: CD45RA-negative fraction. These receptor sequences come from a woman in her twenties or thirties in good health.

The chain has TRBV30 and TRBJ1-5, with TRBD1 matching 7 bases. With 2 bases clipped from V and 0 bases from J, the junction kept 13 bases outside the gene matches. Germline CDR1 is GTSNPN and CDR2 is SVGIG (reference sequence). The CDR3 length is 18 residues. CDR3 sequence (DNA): TGTGCCTGGAGTCCAACCGGGACAGCTATTCTTAGCAATCAGCCCCAGCATTTT. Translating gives CAWSPTGTAILSNQPQHF.

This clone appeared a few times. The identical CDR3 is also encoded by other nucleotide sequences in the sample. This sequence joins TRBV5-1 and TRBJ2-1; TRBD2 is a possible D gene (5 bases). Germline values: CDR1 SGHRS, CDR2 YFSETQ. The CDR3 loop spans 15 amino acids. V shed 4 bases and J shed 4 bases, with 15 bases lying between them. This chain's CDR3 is CASSVSSGAYNEQFF. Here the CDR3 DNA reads TGCGCCAGCAGCGTATCCAGCGGAGCATACAATGAGCAGTTCTTC.

The CDR3 reads CASRGQGATGELFF. The CDR3 DNA reads TGTGCCAGCAGGGGACAGGGGGCGACCGGGGAGCTGTTTTTT. The rearrangement joins TRBV27 to TRBJ2-2; 12 bases line up with TRBD1. Per the germline V gene, CDR1 is MNHEY and CDR2 is SMNVEV (reference sequence). V lost 6 bases and J lost 5; bases outside the gene matches: 1. The CDR3 contains 14 residues.

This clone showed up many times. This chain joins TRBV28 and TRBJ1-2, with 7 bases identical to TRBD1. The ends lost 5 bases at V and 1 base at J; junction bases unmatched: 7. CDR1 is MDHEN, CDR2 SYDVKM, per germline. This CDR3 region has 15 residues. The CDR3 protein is CASSPPGTVNYGYTF. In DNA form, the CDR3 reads TGTGCCAGCAGTCCCCCCGGGACAGTTAACTATGGCTACACCTTC.

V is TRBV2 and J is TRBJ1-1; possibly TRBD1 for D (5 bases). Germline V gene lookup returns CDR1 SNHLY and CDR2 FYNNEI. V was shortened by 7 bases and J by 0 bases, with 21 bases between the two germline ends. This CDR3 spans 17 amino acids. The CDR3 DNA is TGTGCCAGCATCCCTACAGGCCGGGCTTCCATGAACACTGAAGCTTTCTTT. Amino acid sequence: CASIPTGRASMNTEAFF.

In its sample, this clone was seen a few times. CDR3 sequence reads: CASSQDPAGVRQFF. The CDR3, as DNA: TGTGCCAGCAGCCAAGATCCAGCGGGAGTTAGGCAGTTCTTC. V is TRBV14 and J is TRBJ2-1, with 8 positions matching TRBD2. V trimming: 0 bases; J trimming: 12 bases; junction bases outside the gene matches: 7. This CDR3 has 14 amino acids. Germline CDR1 and CDR2: SGHDN and FVKESK. Combining the CDR3 with reference TRBV14 and TRBJ2-1 gives the whole variable domain EAGVTQFPSHSVIEKGQTVTLRCDPISGHDNLYWYRRVMGKEIKFLLHFVKESKQDESGMPNNRFLAERTGGTYSTLKVQPAELEDSGVYFCASSQDPAGVRQFFGPGTRLTVL.

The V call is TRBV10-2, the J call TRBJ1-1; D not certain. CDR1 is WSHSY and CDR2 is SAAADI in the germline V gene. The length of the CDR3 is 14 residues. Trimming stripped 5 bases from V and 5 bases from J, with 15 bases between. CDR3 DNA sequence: TGCGCCAGCAGTCCCACCACCTCGGATACTGAAGCTTTCTTT. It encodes CASSPTTSDTEAFF.

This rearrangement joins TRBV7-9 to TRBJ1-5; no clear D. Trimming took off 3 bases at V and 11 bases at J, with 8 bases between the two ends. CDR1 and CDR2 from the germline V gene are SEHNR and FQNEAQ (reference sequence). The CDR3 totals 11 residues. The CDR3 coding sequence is TGTGCCAGCAGCTTCGAGGCTTCCCAGCATTTT. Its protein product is CASSFEASQHF.